Shown below are 20 T cell receptor beta chains from a single sample sequenced in a study of identical twins. TCRdb re-analysed the 5' RACE reads in MiXCR, keeping a single row per CDR3 protein. The table includes some 440,000 distinct CDR3 sequences, 20% to 25% detected once. The same data also contributed to another study, on T cells expressing NK-cell markers.

The specimen was CD4+ T cells sorted from blood. The receptor set was obtained from a woman aged 18-29 years in good health.

The gene calls are TRBV4-1 and TRBJ2-1; a possible D gene is TRBD2 (7 bases). Trimming pared 3 bases from V and 4 bases from J, leaving 22 bases between. The CDR3 consists of 18 residues. CDR1 and CDR2 from the germline V gene are MGHRA and YSYEKL. DNA of the CDR3: TGCGCCAGCAGCCATCCCGCCCGGGGGAGGGGGGATTACAATGAGCAGTTCTTC. Its protein is CASSHPARGRGDYNEQFF.

The chain recombines TRBV15 with TRBJ1-5, with D perhaps matching TRBD1 (6 bases). V lost 0 bases and J 9 bases, leaving 18 bases between the germline ends. The germline CDR1 and CDR2 sequences are LNHNV and YYDKDF (reference sequence). The CDR3 consists of 16 residues. CDR3 loop: CATSRDSDRSLRPQHF. The CDR3 nucleotides read TGTGCCACCAGCAGAGATTCCGACAGGTCATTAAGGCCCCAGCATTTT.

Only a few counts were recorded for this clonotype. The chain joins TRBV11-2 to TRBJ1-1; D unresolved. Between the trimmed V and J ends, which lost 0 bases and 4 bases, there was a span of 12 bases. Germline-derived CDR1 and CDR2 are SGHAT and FQNNGV. The CDR3 sequence is 15 residues long. The CDR3 nucleotides are TGTGCCAGCAGCTTAGATGGGAGGTTGATCACTGAAGCTTTCTTT. This sequence encodes CASSLDGRLITEAFF.

The chain recombines TRBV12-3 or TRBV12-4 with TRBJ1-2, with a weak D call TRBD1 (5 bases). CDR3 size: 13 residues. V was pared by 7 bases and J by 4 bases, with 13 bases between. For the CDR3, the DNA is TGTGCCAGCACCCTTCGGGGCCTCTATGGCTACACCTTC. Protein product: CASTLRGLYGYTF.

The chain uses TRBV18 and TRBJ2-3, with a weak D call TRBD2 (6 bases). CDR1 is KGHSH, CDR2 LQKENI, per germline. The CDR3 contains 14 residues. Trimming took 3 bases from V and 4 from J, leaving 11 bases between them. The DNA of the CDR3 is TGTGCCAGCTCACCGGACTACATGTCAGATACGCAGTATTTT. This gives the protein CASSPDYMSDTQYF.

The V call is TRBV29-1, the J call TRBJ1-3; D may be TRBD1 (6 bases). Germline assignment: CDR1 SQVTM and CDR2 ANQGSEA. The CDR3 covers 13 residues. V was shortened by 6 bases and J by 0 bases, with 9 bases between the two germline ends. The CDR3: CSVSDSSGNTIYF. The CDR3 DNA sequence: TGCAGCGTCTCGGACAGCTCTGGAAACACCATATATTTT.

The chain uses TRBV10-3 and TRBJ2-7; no definite D call. The CDR3 totals 15 residues. The germline CDR1 and CDR2 sequences are ENHRY and SYGVKD. V was trimmed by 4 bases and J by 0 bases, leaving 13 bases between them. The chain's CDR3 is CAISGPTATSYEQYF. DNA of the CDR3: TGTGCCATCAGTGGCCCGACGGCGACCTCCTACGAGCAGTACTTC.

This sequence joins TRBV10-2 and TRBJ2-7; the match to TRBD2 covers 12 bases. CDR1 and CDR2 (germline): WSHSY, SAAADI. CDR3 size: 14 residues. Trimming at V came to 6 bases and at J to 5 bases, leaving 5 bases not matched to a gene. CDR3 nucleotide sequence: TGCGCCAGCAGAACGACTAGCGGGAGCCACGAGCAGTACTTC. It specifies CASRTTSGSHEQYF.

In this sample, this clonotype turned up many times. The chain carries TRBV3-1 and TRBJ1-2, with D maybe TRBD1 (5 bases). This CDR3 comprises 13 residues. V was pared by 2 bases and J by 8 bases, with 12 bases between. Germline-derived CDR1 and CDR2 are LGHDT and YNNKEL (reference sequence). CDR3 residues: CASSQLGLMGYTF. The CDR3 nucleotides read TGTGCCAGCAGCCAATTGGGGCTGATGGGCTACACCTTC.

This chain uses TRBV5-1 with TRBJ1-1; 7 bases line up with TRBD1. Germline V gene data show CDR1 as SGHRS and CDR2 as YFSETQ. The CDR3 totals 15 residues. V shed 3 bases and J 0 bases; nucleotides not matched to a gene: 5. CDR3 nucleotides: TGCGCCAGCAGCTCGGGACAGCGAATGAACACTGAAGCTTTCTTT. Translation: CASSSGQRMNTEAFF. Together with reference TRBV5-1 and TRBJ1-1, the CDR3 gives the full variable domain: KAGVTQTPRYLIKTRGQQVTLSCSPISGHRSVSWYQQTPGQGLQFLFEYFSETQRNKGNFPGRFSGRQFSNSRSEMNVSTLELGDSALYLCASSSGQRMNTEAFFGQGTRLTVV.

J is TRBJ2-5 and V is TRBV20-1, with D maybe TRBD1 (5 bases). Germline assignment: CDR1 DFQATT and CDR2 SNEGSKA (reference sequence). The CDR3 is made up of 12 amino acids. The CDR3 region has the DNA TGCAGCTGGGGTTTAAGGGGCGAGACCCAGTACTTC. This codes for CSWGLRGETQYF.

This clonotype was observed many times. The genes are TRBV20-1 and TRBJ2-1; perhaps D is TRBD1 or TRBD2 (5 bases each). V was trimmed by 0 bases and J by 5 bases, leaving 14 bases between them. The CDR3 loop spans 15 amino acids. Germline V gives CDR1 DFQATT, CDR2 SNEGSKA (reference sequence). The CDR3 DNA sequence: TGCAGTGCTAGAGATAGCCGGGACCCCGACAATGAGCAGTTCTTC. This translates into CSARDSRDPDNEQFF.

The chain employs TRBV6-1 and TRBJ2-1; TRBD1 agrees at 7 bases. The CDR3 has 15 amino acids. V lost 4 bases, J lost 8 bases, and 11 bases stayed unmatched. Germline CDR1 is MNHNS and CDR2 is SASEGT. The CDR3 loop is CASSVQTGSGHEQFF. The DNA of the CDR3 is TGTGCCAGCAGTGTTCAGACAGGGTCTGGCCATGAGCAGTTCTTC.

This clonotype is medium-sized (0.01 to 0.1%) in the sample. The rearrangement joins TRBV12-5 to TRBJ1-1; D call uncertain. The ends were cut back, 7 bases at V and 4 bases at J, with 7 bases in the middle. CDR3 size: 11 residues. The germline gives CDR1 LGHNT, CDR2 FRNRAP. Here the CDR3 reads CASAGSTEAFF. DNA for the CDR3: TGTGCTAGTGCCGGGAGCACTGAAGCTTTCTTT.

The V call is TRBV15, the J call TRBJ2-7; 10 bases map to TRBD2. Germline-derived CDR1 and CDR2 are LNHNV and YYDKDF (reference sequence). This CDR3 comprises 14 residues. V lost 8 bases and J lost 2; bases outside the gene matches: 6. Here the CDR3 reads CATGIAGGPYEQYF. CDR3 nucleotides: TGTGCCACCGGTATAGCGGGGGGCCCCTACGAGCAGTACTTC.

This chain links TRBV6-1 with TRBJ2-1; 13 positions agree with TRBD2. The CDR3 has 15 amino acids. The germline V gene has CDR1 MNHNS and CDR2 SASEGT. The trim removed 8 bases at V and 4 bases at J, leaving 5 bases unmatched. Here the CDR3 reads CASRELAGGYNEQFF. The DNA of the CDR3 is TGTGCCAGCCGGGAACTAGCGGGGGGGTACAATGAGCAGTTCTTC.

V gene TRBV5-6 combines with J gene TRBJ2-1; D possibly matches TRBD1 or TRBD2 (5 bases each). The V gene lost 2 bases and the J gene lost 15 bases, with 18 bases spanning the gap. The germline V gene encodes CDR1 SGHDT and CDR2 YYEEEE. There are 13 residues in the CDR3. CDR3 nucleotide sequence: TGTGCCAGCAGCTTCTACGCATGGGGGTCGGGGTTCTTC. It codes for CASSFYAWGSGFF.

The chain carries TRBV20-1 and TRBJ2-1; no definite D call. The length of the CDR3 is 11 residues. Germline CDR1 is DFQATT and CDR2 is SNEGSKA (reference sequence). Trimming left V 2 bases short and J 13 bases short, with 12 bases between. In DNA, the CDR3 is TGCAGTGCTAGATCTCGCCCGGCCCAGTTCTTC. Protein: CSARSRPAQFF.

V and J are TRBV7-9 and TRBJ1-2; D is unresolved. CDR1 is SEHNR and CDR2 is FQNEAQ in the germline V gene (reference sequence). V lost 6 bases and J 8 bases, leaving 19 bases between the germline ends. The CDR3 length is 14 residues. CDR3 in amino acids: CASSSTAIEGGYTF. As DNA, the CDR3 is TGTGCCAGCAGTTCGACCGCGATTGAGGGAGGCTACACCTTC.

The sample holds a few counts of this clonotype. The chain couples TRBV29-1 to TRBJ2-1; 14 bases are shared with TRBD2. Germline trimming cut 7 bases from V and 6 bases from J; bases unmatched to any gene: 5. This CDR3 is 14 amino acids long. Germline V lookup: CDR1 SQVTM, CDR2 ANQGSEA. CDR3 DNA sequence: TGCAGCGCCCAGGGGACTAGCGGGAGCAATGAGCAGTTCTTC. Residues: CSAQGTSGSNEQFF.